These 10 T cell receptor beta chains share one sample of origin, sequenced in a study of CD8 T cells in ankylosing spondylitis. Study outcomes and limitations: Seemingly distinctive of ankylosing spondylitis blood was a TCR beta motif formed by eight highly homologous variants.

Their antigen targets remain unknown. TCRdb reprocessed the 5' RACE reads via MiXCR and lists one record per CDR3 protein. The sample shows 330,000 or so distinct CDR3 sequences, under 8.5% of them seen only once. The sequenced material came from blood, either unsorted or a sorted T cell fraction (not recorded which). All receptors derive from a male donor with ankylosing spondylitis.

This chain joins TRBV4-3 and TRBJ2-3, with 9 bases identical to TRBD2. The CDR3 sequence is 15 residues long. Germline V CDR1 and CDR2: LGHNA, YSLEER. The trim removed 8 bases at V and 5 bases at J, leaving 11 bases unmatched. The DNA of the CDR3 is TGCGCCAGCGCCCCCGGCGGGAGGGGTGGAGATACGCAGTATTTT. Its translation: CASAPGGRGGDTQYF.

This rearrangement joins TRBV7-8 to TRBJ2-4; possibly TRBD1 or TRBD2 for D (5 bases each). V lost 5 bases and J 6 bases, leaving 17 bases between the germline ends. Germline values: CDR1 SGHVS, CDR2 FQNEAQ. This CDR3 is built from 15 residues. CDR3 in amino acids: CASSKGAASRNIQYF. The CDR3 coding sequence is TGTGCCAGCAGCAAAGGGGCGGCTAGCAGAAACATTCAGTACTTC. The complete variable domain, with remaining parts taken from reference TRBV7-8 and TRBJ2-4, reads GAGVSQSPRYKVAKRGQDVALRCDPISGHVSLFWYQQALGQGPEFLTYFQNEAQLDKSGLPSDRFFAERPEGSVSTLKIQRTQQEDSAVYLCASSKGAASRNIQYFGAGTRLSVL.

In this sample, this clonotype turned up many times. V is TRBV7-9 and J is TRBJ2-5; weak D call: TRBD1 (6 bases). With 7 bases removed from V and 2 bases from J, the gap between germline ends came to 11 bases. The CDR3 totals 13 residues. CDR1 and CDR2 (germline): SEHNR, FQNEAQ (reference sequence). The CDR3 bases are TGTGCCAGCACCCAAGGACAGCAAGAGACCCAGTACTTC. It codes for CASTQGQQETQYF. The complete variable domain, with remaining parts taken from reference TRBV7-9 and TRBJ2-5, reads DTGVSQNPRHKITKRGQNVTFRCDPISEHNRLYWYRQTLGQGPEFLTYFQNEAQLEKSRLLSDRFSAERPKGSFSTLEIQRTEQGDSAMYLCASTQGQQETQYFGPGTRLLVL.

The chain employs TRBV5-1 and TRBJ2-6; D gene unclear. V lost 7 bases and J lost 0, with 14 bases in between. Germline V gene data show CDR1 as SGHRS and CDR2 as YFSETQ. The length of the CDR3 is 16 residues. CDR3 sequence reads: CASRPGPYSGANVLTF. The CDR3, as DNA: TGCGCCAGCCGCCCGGGCCCCTACTCTGGGGCCAACGTCCTGACTTTC.

This clonotype was picked up many times. This sequence joins TRBV12-3 or TRBV12-4 and TRBJ2-2; a possible D gene is TRBD2 (5 bases). CDR3 length: 14 amino acids. The V end lost 1 base, the J end lost 6 bases, and 9 bases lay between the germline ends. The CDR3 protein is CASSLVRGAGELFF. DNA of the CDR3: TGTGCCAGCAGTTTAGTTCGGGGAGCCGGGGAGCTGTTTTTT.

At least ten counts were recorded for this clonotype. The CDR3 is CASSGGNGYTF. CDR3 DNA: TGCGCCAGCAGCGGGGGAAATGGCTACACCTTC. J is TRBJ1-2 and V is TRBV5-1; possible D gene TRBD1, 5 bases. V was shortened by 4 bases and J by 6 bases, with 7 bases between the two germline ends. Germline V gene data show CDR1 as SGHRS and CDR2 as YFSETQ. The CDR3 runs to 11 residues.

Details on this clonotype: This may be a read error, as it is one base from a much larger clone. The CDR3 nucleotides are TGTGCCAGCAGCCCGCGCCATGGACTCCTACTAGCGGGGAACACCGGGGAGCTGTTTTTT. Translating it yields CASSPRHGLLLAGNTGELFF. The gene calls are TRBV6-2 or TRBV6-3 and TRBJ2-2; 9 nucleotides agree with TRBD2. Germline-derived CDR1 and CDR2 are MNHEY and SVGEGT. Germline trimming cut 6 bases from V and 1 base from J; bases unmatched to any gene: 18. The CDR3 is made up of 20 amino acids.

At least ten counts were recorded for this clonotype. V is TRBV28 and J is TRBJ1-4; tentatively, D is TRBD1 (5 bases). The CDR3 contains 14 residues. The V end lost 5 bases, the J end lost 7 bases, and 14 bases lay between the germline ends. Germline CDR1 is MDHEN and CDR2 is SYDVKM. The CDR3 DNA reads as TGTGCCAGCAGTCTAACAGAAAGGGGTGAAAAACTGTTTTTT. Its translation: CASSLTERGEKLFF.

This clonotype was seen a handful of times. The rearrangement joins TRBV5-1 to TRBJ2-2; 7 nucleotides line up with TRBD2. Trimming cost V 5 bases and J 8 bases; bases outside gene matches: 15. Germline values: CDR1 SGHRS, CDR2 YFSETQ. The CDR3 length is 16 residues. The chain's CDR3 is CASRPDGGSATGELFF. The CDR3 DNA follows: TGCGCCAGCAGACCCGATGGCGGGAGTGCAACAGGGGAGCTGTTTTTT. Looking up the rest from reference TRBV5-1 and TRBJ2-2 gives the full variable domain: KAGVTQTPRYLIKTRGQQVTLSCSPISGHRSVSWYQQTPGQGLQFLFEYFSETQRNKGNFPGRFSGRQFSNSRSEMNVSTLELGDSALYLCASRPDGGSATGELFFGEGSRLTVL.

Regarding this clonotype: This sequence may be a read error, since a much larger clone differs from it by one base. The rearrangement uses TRBV20-1 and TRBJ2-2; 9 nucleotides align to TRBD2. The CDR3 length is 14 residues. The J segment lost 6 bases and the V segment lost 6 bases, leaving 8 bases of the junction unmatched. From germline, CDR1 is DFQATT and CDR2 SNEGSKA (reference sequence). CDR3 loop: CSADSGRGAGELFF. The CDR3 coding sequence is TGCAGTGCAGATAGCGGGAGAGGGGCCGGGGAGCTGTTTTTT.